A selection of T cell receptor beta chains follows, all from one sample in a study of blood T cell repertoires in COVID-19. TCRdb's copy holds only in-frame clones and misses some; the assay was immunoSEQ multiplex PCR. The sample holds about 240,000 clones, just under 85% seen once. The sequenced material came from peripheral blood. All receptors come from a woman older than 75 with acute or convalescent COVID-19. Both conserved end residues are part of each CDR3. Each record gives: V gene, clone size, J gene, D gene, CDR3 protein, CDR3 DNA. The D gene is left open where the match is weak. Some rows have no size entry. The others give once, few or many, or a class for an expanded clone.

>TRBV18|.|TRBJ2-2|TRBD2
CASSTGIAGTNTGELFF
TGTGCCAGCTCAACAGGGATAGCGGGGACGAACACCGGGGAGCTGTTTTTT
>TRBV5-4|once|TRBJ2-1|.
CASSLRGGYNEQFF
TGTGCCAGCAGCTTGAGGGGGGGCTACAATGAGCAGTTCTTC
>TRBV18|.|TRBJ1-1|.
CASSPTSTVMNTEAFF
TGTGCCAGCTCACCGACCTCGACAGTTATGAACACTGAAGCTTTCTTT
>TRBV15|.|TRBJ1-1|.
CATSRTAGMNTEAFF
TGTGCCACCAGTAGGACGGCCGGGATGAACACTGAAGCTTTCTTT
>TRBV2|.|TRBJ1-4|.
CASSAREKLFF
TGTGCCAGCAGTGCCCGGGAAAAACTGTTTTTT
>TRBV10-2|.|TRBJ1-1|.
CASSEPGDTEAFF
TGCGCCAGCAGTGAGCCAGGGGATACTGAAGCTTTCTTT
>TRBV9|.|TRBJ1-1|TRBD1
CASSPGQANTEAFF
TGTGCCAGCAGCCCGGGACAGGCGAACACTGAAGCTTTCTTT
>TRBV19|once|TRBJ2-5|TRBD1
CASSRWTGGLGETQYF
TGTGCCAGTAGTCGATGGACAGGGGGTTTGGGAGAGACCCAGTACTTC
>TRBV6-5|.|TRBJ1-1|.
CASRFQGYTEAFF
TGTGCCAGCAGGTTTCAGGGGTACACTGAAGCTTTCTTT
>TRBV7-9|.|TRBJ1-2|.
CASSLPRGGPNYGYTF
TGTGCCAGCAGCTTACCCCGGGGGGGGCCTAACTATGGCTACACCTTC
>TRBV5-4|.|TRBJ2-5|.
CASSLGQAGTQYF
TGTGCCAGCAGCTTGGGTCAGGCGGGGACCCAGTACTTC
>TRBV12-3/TRBV12-4|.|TRBJ1-1|TRBD1
CASRGQGPMGAFF
TGTGCCAGCAGGGGACAGGGCCCTATGGGAGCTTTCTTT
>TRBV10-1|.|TRBJ2-1|.
CASSESSSNEQFF
TGCGCCAGCAGTGAGTCGTCGTCCAATGAGCAGTTCTTC
>TRBV5-1|once|TRBJ2-1|TRBD2
CASSLGPSAGGLFDEQFF
TGCGCCAGCAGCTTGGGACCCAGCGCGGGGGGGCTTTTCGATGAGCAGTTCTTC
>TRBV2|.|TRBJ1-2|.
CASSENILGAYGYTF
TGTGCCAGCAGTGAAAATATATTAGGGGCCTATGGCTACACCTTC
>TRBV20-1|.|TRBJ1-1|.
CSASMARGGVGTEAFF
TGCAGTGCTAGTATGGCAAGAGGGGGAGTCGGCACTGAAGCTTTCTTT
>TRBV21-1|.|TRBJ1-6|.
CASSTWEGPNNSPLHF
TGTGCCAGCAGCACCTGGGAGGGGCCGAATAATTCACCCCTCCACTTT
>TRBV5-1|.|TRBJ1-3|.
CASSLDGGSGNTIYF
TGCGCCAGCAGCTTGGACGGTGGCTCTGGAAACACCATATATTTT
>TRBV28|.|TRBJ1-2|.
CASSPRDYLVNYGYTF
TGTGCCAGCAGTCCCCGAGATTACCTCGTAAACTATGGCTACACCTTC
>TRBV5-1|.|TRBJ1-1|.
CASSLKLNTEAFF
TGCGCCAGCAGCCTAAAATTGAACACTGAAGCTTTCTTT
>TRBV30|.|TRBJ1-1|.
CAWSRTAHTEAFF
TGTGCCTGGAGCAGGACAGCCCACACTGAAGCTTTCTTT
>TRBV15|.|TRBJ1-1|.
CATSRAGVRGTEAFF
TGTGCCACCAGCAGAGCGGGGGTTCGGGGCACTGAAGCTTTCTTT
>TRBV4-1|.|TRBJ1-5|TRBD1
CASSHPGTGGANGQPQHF
TGCGCCAGCAGCCATCCCGGGACAGGGGGCGCGAACGGTCAGCCCCAGCATTTT
>TRBV6-6|once|TRBJ2-6|.
CASSPGSQGMVGANVLTF
TGTGCCAGCAGTCCCGGCTCCCAGGGGATGGTCGGGGCCAACGTCCTGACTTTC
>TRBV19|.|TRBJ2-3|.
CASSLRAGTGDTQYF
TGTGCCAGTAGTCTCCGGGCAGGGACTGGAGATACGCAGTATTTT
>TRBV6-1|.|TRBJ1-5|.
CASSLYGDQPQHF
TGTGCCAGCAGCCTGTACGGGGATCAGCCCCAGCATTTT
>TRBV19|.|TRBJ1-1|.
CASSIVAGLTEAFF
TGTGCCAGTAGTATAGTTGCGGGGCTCACTGAAGCTTTCTTT
>TRBV20-1|.|TRBJ1-1|.
CSARDTPEAFF
TGCAGTGCCCGGGACACACCTGAAGCTTTCTTT
>TRBV5-1|.|TRBJ2-1|TRBD1
CASSPGTDSKLYNEQFF
TGCGCCAGCAGCCCCGGGACAGACTCCAAGCTATACAATGAGCAGTTCTTC
>TRBV28|few|TRBJ1-2|.
CASQVAARDYTF
TGTGCCAGTCAAGTGGCAGCGAGGGACTACACCTTC
>TRBV18|once|TRBJ1-3|.
CASSPGIQGSGNTIYF
TGTGCCAGCTCACCGGGCATTCAGGGGAGTGGAAACACCATATATTTT
>TRBV7-2|.|TRBJ2-2|TRBD2
CASSGGATGELFF
TGTGCCAGCTCCGGGGGGGCCACCGGGGAGCTGTTTTTT
>TRBV12-3/TRBV12-4|.|TRBJ1-1|.
CASSFPTWEAFF
TGTGCCAGCAGTTTCCCTACCTGGGAAGCTTTCTTT
>TRBV5-1|.|TRBJ1-2|TRBD1
CASSPLLGTGNGYTF
TGCGCCAGCAGCCCATTGTTAGGGACAGGGAATGGCTACACCTTC
>TRBV6-1|.|TRBJ1-1|TRBD1
CASSESYRGMNTEAFF
TGTGCCAGCAGTGAGTCTTACAGGGGTATGAACACTGAAGCTTTCTTT
>TRBV5-4|.|TRBJ2-1|.
CASSLPPKSYNEQFF
TGTGCCAGCAGCCTACCTCCTAAGTCCTACAATGAGCAGTTCTTC
>TRBV3-1/TRBV3-2|.|TRBJ1-3|.
CASSQLRSGNTIYF
TGTGCCAGCAGCCAACTCCGCTCTGGAAACACCATATATTTT
>TRBV6-5|.|TRBJ2-5|TRBD1
CASRRQGLGETQYF
TGTGCCAGCCGGAGACAGGGCTTGGGGGAGACCCAGTACTTC
>TRBV7-2|.|TRBJ2-3|TRBD1
CASSGTGGLTDTQYF
TGTGCCAGCAGTGGGACAGGGGGTCTCACAGATACGCAGTATTTT
>TRBV30|.|TRBJ2-1|TRBD2
CAWTVGVAGVSSYNEQFF
TGTGCCTGGACCGTGGGGGTAGCGGGGGTCAGCTCCTACAATGAGCAGTTCTTC